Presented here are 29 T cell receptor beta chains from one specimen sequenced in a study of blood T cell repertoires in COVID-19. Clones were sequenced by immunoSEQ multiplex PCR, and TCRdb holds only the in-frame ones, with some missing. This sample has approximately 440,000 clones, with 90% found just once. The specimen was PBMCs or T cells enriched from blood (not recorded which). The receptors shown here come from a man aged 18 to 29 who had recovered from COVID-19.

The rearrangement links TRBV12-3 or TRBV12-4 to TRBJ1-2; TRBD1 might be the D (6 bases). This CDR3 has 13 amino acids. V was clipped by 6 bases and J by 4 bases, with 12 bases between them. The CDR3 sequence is CASRPGTSYGYTF. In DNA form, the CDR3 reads TGTGCCAGCAGGCCCGGGACAAGCTATGGCTACACCTTC.

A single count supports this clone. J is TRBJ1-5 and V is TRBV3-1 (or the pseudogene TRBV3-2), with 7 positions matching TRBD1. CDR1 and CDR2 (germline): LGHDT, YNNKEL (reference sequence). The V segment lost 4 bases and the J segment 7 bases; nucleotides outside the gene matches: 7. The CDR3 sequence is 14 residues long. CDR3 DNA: TGTGCCAGCAGCCCACAGGGGAAGCGACAGCCCCAGCATTTT. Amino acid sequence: CASSPQGKRQPQHF.

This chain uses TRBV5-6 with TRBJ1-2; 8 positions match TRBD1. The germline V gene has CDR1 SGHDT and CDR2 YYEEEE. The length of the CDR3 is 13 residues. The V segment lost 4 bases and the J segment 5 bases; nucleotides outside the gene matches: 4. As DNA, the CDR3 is TGTGCCAGCAGCGAAGACAGGGGTTATGGCTACACCTTC. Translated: CASSEDRGYGYTF.

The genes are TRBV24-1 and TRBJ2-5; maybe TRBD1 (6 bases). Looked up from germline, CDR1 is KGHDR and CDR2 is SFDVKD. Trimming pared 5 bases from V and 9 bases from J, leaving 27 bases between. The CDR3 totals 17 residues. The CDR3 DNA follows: TGTGCCACCAGTGGGCGATCCGGACAGACTCGAGGTTGGGCCCAGTACTTC. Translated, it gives CATSGRSGQTRGWAQYF.

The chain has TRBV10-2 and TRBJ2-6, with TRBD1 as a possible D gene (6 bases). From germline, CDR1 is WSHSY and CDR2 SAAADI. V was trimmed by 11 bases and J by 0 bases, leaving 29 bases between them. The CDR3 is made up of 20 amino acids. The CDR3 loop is CAPPPVTQGHLSSGANVLTF. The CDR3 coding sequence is TGCGCCCCACCCCCGGTGACACAGGGACACTTGAGCTCTGGGGCCAACGTCCTGACTTTC.

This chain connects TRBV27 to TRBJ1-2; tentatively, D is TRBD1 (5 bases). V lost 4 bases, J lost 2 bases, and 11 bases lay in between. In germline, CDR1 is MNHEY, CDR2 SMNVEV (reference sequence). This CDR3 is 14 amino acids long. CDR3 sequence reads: CASSSQGRNYGYTF. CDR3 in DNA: TGTGCCAGCAGTTCGCAGGGAAGAAACTATGGCTACACCTTC.

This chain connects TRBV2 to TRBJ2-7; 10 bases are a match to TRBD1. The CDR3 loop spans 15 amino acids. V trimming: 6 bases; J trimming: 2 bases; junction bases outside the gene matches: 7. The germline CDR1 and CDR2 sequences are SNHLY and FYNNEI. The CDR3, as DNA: TGTGCCAGCAGGCCCGGGGACAGGGGAGCCTACGAGCAGTACTTC. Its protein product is CASRPGDRGAYEQYF.

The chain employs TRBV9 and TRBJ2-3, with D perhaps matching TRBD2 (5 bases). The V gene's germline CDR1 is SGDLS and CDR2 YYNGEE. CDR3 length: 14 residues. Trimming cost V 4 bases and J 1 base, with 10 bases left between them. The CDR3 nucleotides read TGTGCCAGCAGCCGCACCGGGGGCACAGATACGCAGTATTTT. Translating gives CASSRTGGTDTQYF. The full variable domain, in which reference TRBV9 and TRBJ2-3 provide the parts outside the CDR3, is DSGVTQTPKHLITATGQRVTLRCSPRSGDLSVYWYQQSLDQGLQFLIQYYNGEERAKGNILERFSAQQFPDLHSELNLSSLELGDSALYFCASSRTGGTDTQYFGPGTRLTVL.

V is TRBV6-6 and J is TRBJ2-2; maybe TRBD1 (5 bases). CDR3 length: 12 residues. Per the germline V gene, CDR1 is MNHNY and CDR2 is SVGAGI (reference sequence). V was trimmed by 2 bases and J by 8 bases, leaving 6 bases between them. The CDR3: CASSYGAGELFF. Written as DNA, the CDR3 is TGTGCCAGCAGTTACGGGGCGGGGGAGCTGTTTTTT.

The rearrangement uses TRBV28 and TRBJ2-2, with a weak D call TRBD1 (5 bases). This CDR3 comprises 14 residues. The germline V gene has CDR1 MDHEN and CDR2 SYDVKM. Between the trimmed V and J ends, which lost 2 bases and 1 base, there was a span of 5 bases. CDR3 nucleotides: TGTGCCAGCAGTTTACAGGGGAACACCGGGGAGCTGTTTTTT. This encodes CASSLQGNTGELFF.

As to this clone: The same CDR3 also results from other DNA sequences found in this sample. This CDR3 reads CASSLGQGNTEAFF. CDR3 DNA: TGTGCCAGCTCGCTCGGTCAGGGGAACACTGAAGCTTTCTTT. The chain employs TRBV18 and TRBJ1-1; TRBD1 might be the D (5 bases). There are 14 residues in the CDR3. V was trimmed by 6 bases and J by 1 base, leaving 12 bases between them. The germline gives CDR1 KGHSH, CDR2 LQKENI.

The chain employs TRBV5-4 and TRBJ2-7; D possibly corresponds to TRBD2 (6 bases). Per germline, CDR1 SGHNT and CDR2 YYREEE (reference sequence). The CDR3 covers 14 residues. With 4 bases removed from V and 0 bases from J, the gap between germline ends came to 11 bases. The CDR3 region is CASSRDSDSYEQYF. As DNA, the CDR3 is TGTGCCAGCAGCAGGGACTCCGACTCCTACGAGCAGTACTTC. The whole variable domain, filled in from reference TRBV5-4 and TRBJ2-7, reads ETGVTQSPTHLIKTRGQQVTLRCSSQSGHNTVSWYQQALGQGPQFIFQYYREEENGRGNFPPRFSGLQFPNYSSELNVNALELDDSALYLCASSRDSDSYEQYFGPGTRLTVT.

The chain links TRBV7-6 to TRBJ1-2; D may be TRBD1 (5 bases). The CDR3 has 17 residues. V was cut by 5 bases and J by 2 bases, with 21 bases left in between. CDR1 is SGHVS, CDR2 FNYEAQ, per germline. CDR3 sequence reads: CASSRGGLQRQNYGYTF. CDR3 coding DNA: TGTGCCAGCAGCCGGGGGGGGTTACAACGCCAAAACTATGGCTACACCTTC.

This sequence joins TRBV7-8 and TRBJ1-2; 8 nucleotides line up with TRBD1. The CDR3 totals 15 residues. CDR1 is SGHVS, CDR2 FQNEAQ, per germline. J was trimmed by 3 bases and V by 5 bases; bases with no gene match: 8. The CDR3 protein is CASSTGQGGDYGYTF. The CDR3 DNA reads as TGTGCCAGCAGCACCGGACAGGGCGGGGACTATGGCTACACCTTC.

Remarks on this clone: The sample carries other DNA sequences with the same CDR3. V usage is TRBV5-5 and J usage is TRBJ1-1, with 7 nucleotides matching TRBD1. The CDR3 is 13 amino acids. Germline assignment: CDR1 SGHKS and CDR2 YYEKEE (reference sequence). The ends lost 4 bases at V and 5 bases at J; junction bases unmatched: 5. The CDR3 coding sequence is TGTGCCAGCAGCCCCGACAGGGATACTGAAGCTTTCTTT. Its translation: CASSPDRDTEAFF.

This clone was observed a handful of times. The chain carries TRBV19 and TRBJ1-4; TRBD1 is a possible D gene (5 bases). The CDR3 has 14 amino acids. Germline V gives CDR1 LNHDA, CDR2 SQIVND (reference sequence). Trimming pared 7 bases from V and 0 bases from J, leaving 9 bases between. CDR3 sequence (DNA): TGTGCCAGTACGGGGGGGGCAACTAATGAAAAACTGTTTTTT. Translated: CASTGGATNEKLFF.

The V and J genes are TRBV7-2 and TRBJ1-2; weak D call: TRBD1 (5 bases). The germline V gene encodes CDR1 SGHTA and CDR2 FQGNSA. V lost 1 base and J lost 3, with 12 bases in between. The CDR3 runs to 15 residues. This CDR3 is CASSLGLGGYYGYTF. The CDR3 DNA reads TGTGCCAGCAGCTTAGGGTTGGGGGGTTACTATGGCTACACCTTC.

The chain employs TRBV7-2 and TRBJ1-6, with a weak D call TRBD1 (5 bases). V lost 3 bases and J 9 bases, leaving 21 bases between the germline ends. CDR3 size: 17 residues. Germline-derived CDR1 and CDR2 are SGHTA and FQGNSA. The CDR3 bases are TGTGCCAGCAGCTTGGGGGGAGGATTGGGTATGCGTTCACCCCTCCACTTT. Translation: CASSLGGGLGMRSPLHF.

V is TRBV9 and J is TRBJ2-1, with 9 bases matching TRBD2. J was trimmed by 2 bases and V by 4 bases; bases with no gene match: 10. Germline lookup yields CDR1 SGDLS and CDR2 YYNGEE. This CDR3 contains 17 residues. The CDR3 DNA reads TGTGCCAGCAGCACACAGACTAGCGGCCTCCCCTACAATGAGCAGTTCTTC. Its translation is CASSTQTSGLPYNEQFF.

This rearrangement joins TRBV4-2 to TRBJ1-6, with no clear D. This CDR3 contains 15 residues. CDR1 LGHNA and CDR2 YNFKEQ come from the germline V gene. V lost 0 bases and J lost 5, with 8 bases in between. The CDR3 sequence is CASSQEAQNNSPLHF. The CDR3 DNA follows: TGTGCCAGCAGCCAAGAGGCACAGAATAATTCACCCCTCCACTTT.

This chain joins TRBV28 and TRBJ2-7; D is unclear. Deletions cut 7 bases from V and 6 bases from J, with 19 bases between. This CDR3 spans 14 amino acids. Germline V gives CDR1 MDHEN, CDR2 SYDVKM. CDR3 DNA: TGTGCCAGCAACTCCCCGAGGTTCCCGCGCGAGCAGTACTTC. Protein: CASNSPRFPREQYF.

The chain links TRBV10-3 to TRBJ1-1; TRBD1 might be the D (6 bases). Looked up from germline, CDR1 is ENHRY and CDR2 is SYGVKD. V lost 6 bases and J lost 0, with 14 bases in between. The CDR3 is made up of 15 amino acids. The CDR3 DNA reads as TGTGCCATCAGAACGGCCCAGGGGATGAACACTGAAGCTTTCTTT. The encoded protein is CAIRTAQGMNTEAFF.

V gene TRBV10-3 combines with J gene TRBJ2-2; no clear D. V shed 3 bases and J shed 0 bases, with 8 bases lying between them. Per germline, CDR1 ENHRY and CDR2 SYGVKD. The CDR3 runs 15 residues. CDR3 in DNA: TGTGCCATCAGTGAACACCTCGCGAACACCGGGGAGCTGTTTTTT. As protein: CAISEHLANTGELFF.

The CDR3 region is CASSPGGGGTYEQYF. CDR3 DNA sequence: TGTGCCAGCAGTCCCGGGGGAGGGGGAACCTACGAGCAGTACTTC. The rearrangement joins TRBV6-5 to TRBJ2-7, with D possibly TRBD2 on 7 matching bases. V was pared by 5 bases and J by 2 bases, with 16 bases between. The CDR3 sequence is 15 residues long. Germline CDR1 MNHEY, CDR2 SVGAGI.

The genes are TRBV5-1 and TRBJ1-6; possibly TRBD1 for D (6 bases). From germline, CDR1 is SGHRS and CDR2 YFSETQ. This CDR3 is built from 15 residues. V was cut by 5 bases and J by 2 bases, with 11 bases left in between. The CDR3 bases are TGCGCCAGCAGGATAGGACAGACCTATAATTCACCCCTCCACTTT. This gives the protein CASRIGQTYNSPLHF.

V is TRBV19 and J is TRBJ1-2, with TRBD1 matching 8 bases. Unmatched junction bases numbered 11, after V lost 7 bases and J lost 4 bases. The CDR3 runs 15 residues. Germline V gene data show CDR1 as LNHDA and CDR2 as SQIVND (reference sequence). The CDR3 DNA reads TGTGCCAGTACCCCCGGGACAGGTGCGTCCTATGGCTACACCTTC. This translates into CASTPGTGASYGYTF.

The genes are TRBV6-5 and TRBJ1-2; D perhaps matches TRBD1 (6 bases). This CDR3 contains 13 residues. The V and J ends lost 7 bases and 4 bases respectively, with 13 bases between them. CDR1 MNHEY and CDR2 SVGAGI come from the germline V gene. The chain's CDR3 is CASMREGGYGYTF. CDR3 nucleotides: TGTGCCAGCATGAGGGAAGGGGGCTATGGCTACACCTTC.

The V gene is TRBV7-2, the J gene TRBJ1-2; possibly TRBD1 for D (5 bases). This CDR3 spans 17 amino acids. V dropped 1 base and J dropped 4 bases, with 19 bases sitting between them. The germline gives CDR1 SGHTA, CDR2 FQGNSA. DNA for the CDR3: TGTGCCAGCAGCTTAGTAGGGGTCCAGGCCCTAAGCTATGGCTACACCTTC. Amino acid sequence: CASSLVGVQALSYGYTF.

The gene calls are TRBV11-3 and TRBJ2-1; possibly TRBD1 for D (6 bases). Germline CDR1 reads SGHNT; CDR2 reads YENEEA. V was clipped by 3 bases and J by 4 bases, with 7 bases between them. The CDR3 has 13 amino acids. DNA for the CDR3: TGTGCCAGCAGCTTGGACAGTTACAATGAGCAGTTCTTC. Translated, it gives CASSLDSYNEQFF.